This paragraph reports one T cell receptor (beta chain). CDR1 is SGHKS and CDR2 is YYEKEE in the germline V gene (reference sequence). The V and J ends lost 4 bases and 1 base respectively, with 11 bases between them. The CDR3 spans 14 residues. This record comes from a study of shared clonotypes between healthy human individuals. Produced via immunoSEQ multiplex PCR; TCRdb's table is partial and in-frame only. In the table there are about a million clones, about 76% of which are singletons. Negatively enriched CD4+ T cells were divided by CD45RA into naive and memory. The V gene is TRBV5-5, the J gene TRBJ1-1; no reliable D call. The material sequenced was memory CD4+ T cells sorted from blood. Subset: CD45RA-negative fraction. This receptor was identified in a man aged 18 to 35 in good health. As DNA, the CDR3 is TGTGCCAGCAGCCTAGCCCCCGGGAACACTGAAGCTTTCTTT. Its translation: CASSLAPGNTEAFF.